This T cell receptor (beta chain) emerged from a study of CD8+ T cells in alopecia areata. With V trimmed by 0 bases and J by 1 base, 8 bases remained unmatched. The CDR3 has 17 residues. Looked up from germline, CDR1 is GTSNPN and CDR2 is SVGIG (reference sequence). Sequencing templates came from extracted RNA that was reverse transcribed into cDNA. Produced via immunoSEQ multiplex PCR; TCRdb's table is partial and in-frame only. The table shows 150,000 to 200,000 clones, with 60% occurring only once. Treatment of the sample: oral pan-JAK inhibitor, 5-10 mg twice daily. The study, taken as a whole, reports: Scalp and blood samples kept many expanded lesional clones throughout tofacitinib. Resident alphabeta T-cell populations of normal skin are likewise subject to sequencing in scalp samples.

With respect to this clone: What it recognizes is unknown.

The sample in question was CD4+ T cells sorted from blood, obtained at week 24, from a patient treated with tofacitinib. J is TRBJ2-7 and V is TRBV30; 11 bases agree with TRBD2. This receptor was obtained from a human donor with alopecia areata. The CDR3 spells CAWSVGQTSGVSYEQYF. In DNA form, the CDR3 reads TGTGCCTGGAGTGTAGGACAGACTAGCGGGGTGTCCTACGAGCAGTACTTC.